These 20 T cell receptor beta chains originate from one sample sequenced in a study of blood T cell repertoires in COVID-19. TCRdb keeps only in-frame clones here, not all; method: immunoSEQ multiplex PCR. The sample includes roughly 190,000 clones, 70% to 85% of them seen just once. The sample comprised PBMCs or T cells enriched from blood (not recorded which). The receptors come from a woman in her fifties or sixties with acute COVID-19.

The chain links TRBV13 to TRBJ1-3; tentative D call: TRBD1 (5 bases). Germline values: CDR1 PRHDT, CDR2 FYEKMQ (reference sequence). The germline V and J ends were trimmed by 4 bases and 1 base, with 8 bases remaining between them. This CDR3 comprises 14 residues. The CDR3 DNA sequence: TGTGCCAGCAGCTCCAGGGCATCTGGAAACACCATATATTTT. Translating it yields CASSSRASGNTIYF.

V is TRBV21-1 and J is TRBJ2-7; the table's D gene call, TRBD1, was not cross checked with the DNA. TRBV21-1 is recorded as a pseudogene. This CDR3 comprises 14 residues. This CDR3 reads CASSNPQGTYEQYF. The CDR3 DNA reads TGTGCCAGCAGCAATCCCCAGGGGACCTACGAGCAGTACTTC.

The chain couples TRBV2 to TRBJ2-3, with D possibly matching TRBD2 (6 bases). Trimming pared 9 bases from V and 6 bases from J, leaving 16 bases between. This CDR3 has 13 amino acids. CDR1 SNHLY and CDR2 FYNNEI come from the germline V gene. The CDR3: CARGMGGGDTQYF. DNA of the CDR3: TGTGCCAGGGGTATGGGGGGTGGGGATACGCAGTATTTT.

As DNA, the CDR3 is TGCGCCAGCAGTGAGTCGGGGGCAGGGGCGCCAGATACGCAGTATTTT. This encodes CASSESGAGAPDTQYF. The J gene is TRBJ2-3, the V gene TRBV10-2, with TRBD1 as a possible D gene (6 bases). CDR3 size: 16 residues. V was trimmed by 0 bases and J by 4 bases, leaving 14 bases between them. The germline V gene has CDR1 WSHSY and CDR2 SAAADI.

V gene TRBV15 combines with J gene TRBJ2-2; no firm D call. The ends were cut back, 1 base at V and 7 bases at J, with 4 bases in the middle. In germline, CDR1 is LNHNV, CDR2 YYDKDF (reference sequence). CDR3 length equals 12 residues. CDR3 DNA: TGTGCCACCAGCAGAGGCGGCGGGGAGCTGTTTTTT. Protein sequence: CATSRGGGELFF.

The chain combines TRBV5-6 with TRBJ1-2, with D unclear. Germline V gene lookup returns CDR1 SGHDT and CDR2 YYEEEE. The ends were cut back, 0 bases at V and 4 bases at J, with 13 bases in the middle. CDR3 length: 15 amino acids. The CDR3 is CASSLARRAPYGYTF. CDR3 DNA sequence: TGTGCCAGCAGCTTGGCGCGGAGGGCTCCCTATGGCTACACCTTC.

The J gene is TRBJ2-1, the V gene TRBV20-1; TRBD1 matches at 10 bases. The V gene's germline CDR1 is DFQATT and CDR2 SNEGSKA (reference sequence). The CDR3 is 14 residues long. V was pared by 3 bases and J by 8 bases, with 7 bases of the junction left unmatched. Here the CDR3 reads CSASRRQGADEQFF. CDR3 bases: TGCAGTGCTAGTCGAAGACAGGGGGCCGATGAGCAGTTCTTC.

The chain employs TRBV18 and TRBJ1-2; D remains unclear. The CDR3 has 14 amino acids. Germline loops: CDR1 KGHSH, CDR2 LQKENI. The V end was cut by 2 bases, the J end by 2 bases, with 9 bases between. DNA for the CDR3: TGTGCCAGCTCACCAGCAGGCCAGAACTATGGCTACACCTTC. Amino acids: CASSPAGQNYGYTF. The full variable domain, rest sourced from reference TRBV18 and TRBJ1-2, is NAGVMQNPRHLVRRRGQEARLRCSPMKGHSHVYWYRQLPEEGLKFMVYLQKENIIDESGMPKERFSAEFPKEGPSILRIQQVVRGDSAAYFCASSPAGQNYGYTFGSGTRLTVV.

V usage is TRBV28 and J usage is TRBJ2-2; possible D gene TRBD1, 6 bases. The CDR3 sequence is 16 residues long. V was cut by 5 bases and J by 5 bases, with 18 bases left in between. Germline V gene lookup returns CDR1 MDHEN and CDR2 SYDVKM. This CDR3 is CASSLWTDSRTGELFF. The CDR3 DNA reads as TGTGCCAGCAGTCTGTGGACAGATAGCAGAACCGGGGAGCTGTTTTTT.

The chain joins TRBV5-1 to TRBJ1-1; D call uncertain. Germline V gene data show CDR1 as SGHRS and CDR2 as YFSETQ. Trimming pared 1 base from V and 2 bases from J, leaving 12 bases between. There are 15 residues in the CDR3. CDR3 region: CASSLNSPGNTEAFF. The CDR3, as DNA: TGCGCCAGCAGCTTGAACAGTCCAGGCAACACTGAAGCTTTCTTT. The full variable domain, rest sourced from reference TRBV5-1 and TRBJ1-1, is KAGVTQTPRYLIKTRGQQVTLSCSPISGHRSVSWYQQTPGQGLQFLFEYFSETQRNKGNFPGRFSGRQFSNSRSEMNVSTLELGDSALYLCASSLNSPGNTEAFFGQGTRLTVV.

The J gene is TRBJ2-7, the V gene TRBV6-2 or TRBV6-3, with 9 positions matching TRBD1. The CDR3 is 13 amino acids. V shed 5 bases and J 3 bases; nucleotides not matched to a gene: 2. The germline V gene encodes CDR1 MNHEY and CDR2 SVGEGT. CDR3 amino acids: CASSGQGFYEQYF. The CDR3 coding sequence is TGTGCCAGCAGTGGACAGGGGTTCTACGAGCAGTACTTC.

The rearrangement joins TRBV19 to TRBJ1-3; D is undetermined. The germline gives CDR1 LNHDA, CDR2 SQIVND (reference sequence). CDR3 length equals 12 residues. The V and J ends lost 4 bases and 7 bases respectively, with 8 bases between them. The CDR3 DNA is TGTGCCAGTAGTAGAGCTTTCAACACCATATATTTT. Amino acids: CASSRAFNTIYF.

The chain links TRBV19 to TRBJ2-2; D gene unclear. V lost 7 bases, J lost 1 base, and 7 bases lay in between. The CDR3 runs 13 residues. CDR1 and CDR2 from the germline V gene are LNHDA and SQIVND (reference sequence). The CDR3 bases are TGTGCCAGTAACCGCGGGAACACCGGGGAGCTGTTTTTT. Its protein is CASNRGNTGELFF.

This clone was seen just once. The chain combines TRBV7-2 with TRBJ2-1, with TRBD2 matching over 14 bases. With V trimmed by 5 bases and J by 3 bases, 9 bases remained unmatched. CDR3 size: 18 residues. Germline CDR1 is SGHTA and CDR2 is FQGNSA. The CDR3 DNA reads TGTGCCAGCAGCCAAGAGGGACTAGCGGGAGCTCGCTACAATGAGCAGTTCTTC. Translating gives CASSQEGLAGARYNEQFF.

This clone was detected a few times. CDR3 in amino acids: CASSQVAGNEQYF. CDR3 DNA: TGTGCCAGCAGCCAAGTGGCCGGGAACGAGCAGTACTTC. The J gene is TRBJ2-7, the V gene TRBV4-2, with D maybe TRBD2 (5 bases). Germline V CDR1 and CDR2: LGHNA, YNFKEQ. The CDR3 is 13 amino acids. Trimming took 1 base from V and 5 from J, leaving 9 bases between them.

The chain recombines TRBV7-2 with TRBJ2-7; TRBD2 agrees at 12 bases. V was pared by 5 bases and J by 4 bases, with 6 bases of the junction left unmatched. Looked up from germline, CDR1 is SGHTA and CDR2 is FQGNSA. The CDR3 consists of 15 residues. CDR3 nucleotides: TGTGCCAGCAGCGCGAGGACTAGCGGGAATTACGAGCAGTACTTC. Protein product: CASSARTSGNYEQYF.

The chain combines TRBV2 with TRBJ1-6; the D gene is possibly TRBD1 (5 bases). Trimming took 6 bases from V and 9 from J, leaving 15 bases between them. The CDR3 consists of 14 residues. Germline CDR1 is SNHLY and CDR2 is FYNNEI. This CDR3 reads CASSPGFVGSPLHF. CDR3 DNA sequence: TGTGCCAGCAGCCCAGGGTTTGTCGGTTCACCCCTCCACTTT.

This clone was recorded only once. The chain uses TRBV7-9 and TRBJ2-4; possible D gene TRBD1, 6 bases. V was cut by 10 bases and J by 3 bases, with 16 bases left in between. The CDR3 contains 14 residues. Per germline, CDR1 SEHNR and CDR2 FQNEAQ (reference sequence). The CDR3, as DNA: TGTGCCACAATACAGGGAGAAGGCAAAAACATTCAGTACTTC. Its translation: CATIQGEGKNIQYF.

This chain links TRBV27 with TRBJ1-5; 9 nucleotides line up with TRBD1. Germline V gives CDR1 MNHEY, CDR2 SMNVEV (reference sequence). The CDR3 extends over 16 amino acids. The trim removed 4 bases at V and 7 bases at J, leaving 11 bases unmatched. Here the CDR3 DNA reads TGTGCCAGCAGTTGGGGCGGGGGACAGGGATCCCAGCCCCAGCATTTT. Protein sequence: CASSWGGGQGSQPQHF.

The V and J genes are TRBV4-3 and TRBJ2-2; 7 nucleotides match TRBD2. The trim removed 3 bases at V and 0 bases at J, leaving 4 bases unmatched. Germline CDR1 LGHNA, CDR2 YSLEER. CDR3 size: 16 residues. The CDR3, as DNA: TGCGCCAGCAGCCACCAAGCGGGGCCGAACACCGGGGAGCTGTTTTTT. This encodes CASSHQAGPNTGELFF.